This entry features one T cell receptor (beta chain) sequence. This specimen comes from a study of blood T cell repertoires in COVID-19. Seattle cases were enrolled at active infection and followed longitudinally. The CDR3 runs to 13 residues. Per the germline V gene, CDR1 is SEHNR and CDR2 is FQNEAQ (reference sequence). Between the trimmed V and J ends, which lost 5 bases and 5 bases, there was a span of 12 bases. The method was immunoSEQ multiplex PCR; TCRdb's version includes in-frame clones alone and lacks a portion of them. The table lists around 200,000 clones, about 83% of them singletons, with roughly 1.2% in the top ten.

The V gene is TRBV7-9, the J gene TRBJ2-5; no reliable D call. Sequences were obtained from peripheral blood. This clonotype was obtained from a woman in her 30s with COVID-19, enrolled during active disease. CDR3 in amino acids: CASSRGGEETQYF. CDR3 nucleotide sequence: TGTGCCAGCAGCCGCGGTGGAGAGGAGACCCAGTACTTC.